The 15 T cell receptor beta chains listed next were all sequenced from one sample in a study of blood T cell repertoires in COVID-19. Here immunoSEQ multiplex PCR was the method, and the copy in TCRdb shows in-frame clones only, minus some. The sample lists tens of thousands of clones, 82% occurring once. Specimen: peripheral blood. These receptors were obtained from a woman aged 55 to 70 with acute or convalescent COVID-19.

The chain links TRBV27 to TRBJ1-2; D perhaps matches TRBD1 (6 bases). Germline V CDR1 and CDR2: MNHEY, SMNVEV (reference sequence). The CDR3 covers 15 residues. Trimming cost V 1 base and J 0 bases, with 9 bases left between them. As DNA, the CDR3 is TGTGCCAGCAGTTTATTGGGGGCGCCTAACTATGGCTACACCTTC. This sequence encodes CASSLLGAPNYGYTF.

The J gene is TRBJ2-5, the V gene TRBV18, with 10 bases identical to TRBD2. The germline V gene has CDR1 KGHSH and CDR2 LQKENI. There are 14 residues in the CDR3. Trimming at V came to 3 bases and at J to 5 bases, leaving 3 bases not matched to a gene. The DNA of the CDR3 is TGTGCCAGCTCACCGGGACTAGCGTTTGAGACCCAGTACTTC. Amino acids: CASSPGLAFETQYF.

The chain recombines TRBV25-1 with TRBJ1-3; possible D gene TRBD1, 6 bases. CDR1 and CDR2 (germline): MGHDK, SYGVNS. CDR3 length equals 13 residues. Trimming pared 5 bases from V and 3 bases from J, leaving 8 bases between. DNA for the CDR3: TGTGCCAGCAGTTTAGGGGGTGGAAACACCATATATTTT. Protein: CASSLGGGNTIYF.

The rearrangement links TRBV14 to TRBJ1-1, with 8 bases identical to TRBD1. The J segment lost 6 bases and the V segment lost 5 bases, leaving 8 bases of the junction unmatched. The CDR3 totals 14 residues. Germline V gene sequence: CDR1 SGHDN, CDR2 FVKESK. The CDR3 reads CASSYGTGSSEAFF. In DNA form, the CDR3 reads TGTGCCAGCAGCTATGGGACAGGCTCCTCTGAAGCTTTCTTT.

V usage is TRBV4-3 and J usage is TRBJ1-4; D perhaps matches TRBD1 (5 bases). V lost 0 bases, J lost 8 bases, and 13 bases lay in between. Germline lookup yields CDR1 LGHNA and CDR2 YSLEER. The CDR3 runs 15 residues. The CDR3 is CASSQDRQGSEKLFF. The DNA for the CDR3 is TGCGCCAGCAGCCAAGACCGGCAGGGTAGCGAAAAACTGTTTTTT.

The CDR3 loop reads CASSLAGGDLRYGYTF. The CDR3 DNA is TGTGCCAGCAGCTTAGCCGGCGGAGATTTGAGATATGGCTACACCTTC. V is TRBV7-2 and J is TRBJ1-2; no definite D call. Germline V gene data show CDR1 as SGHTA and CDR2 as FQGNSA. The CDR3 runs to 16 residues. V lost 0 bases, J lost 5 bases, and 16 bases lay in between.

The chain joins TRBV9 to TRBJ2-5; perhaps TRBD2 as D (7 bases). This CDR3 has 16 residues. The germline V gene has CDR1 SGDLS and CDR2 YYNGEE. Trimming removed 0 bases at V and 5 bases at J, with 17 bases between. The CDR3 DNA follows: TGTGCCAGCAGCGTAGATGGAGGGGGGGGCCGGGAGACCCAGTACTTC. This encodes CASSVDGGGGRETQYF.

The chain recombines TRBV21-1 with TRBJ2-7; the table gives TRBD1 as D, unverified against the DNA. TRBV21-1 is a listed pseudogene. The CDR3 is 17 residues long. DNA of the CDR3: TGTGCCAGCAGCGAGCCCCCAGGGGATTCGAGCGACTACGAGCAGTACTTC. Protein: CASSEPPGDSSDYEQYF.

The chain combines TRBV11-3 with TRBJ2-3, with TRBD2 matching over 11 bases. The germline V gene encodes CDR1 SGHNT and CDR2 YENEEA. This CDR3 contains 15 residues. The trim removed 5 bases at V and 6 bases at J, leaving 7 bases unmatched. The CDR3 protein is CASSQTSGGLDTQYF. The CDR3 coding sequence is TGTGCCAGCAGCCAAACTAGCGGGGGCCTGGATACGCAGTATTTT.

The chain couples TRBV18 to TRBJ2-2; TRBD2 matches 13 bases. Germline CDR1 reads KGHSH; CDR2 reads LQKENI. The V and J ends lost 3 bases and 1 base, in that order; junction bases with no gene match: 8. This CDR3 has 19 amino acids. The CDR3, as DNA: TGTGCCAGCTCACCCCGACTAGCGGGGGGCCATCTGAACACCGGGGAGCTGTTTTTT. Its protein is CASSPRLAGGHLNTGELFF.

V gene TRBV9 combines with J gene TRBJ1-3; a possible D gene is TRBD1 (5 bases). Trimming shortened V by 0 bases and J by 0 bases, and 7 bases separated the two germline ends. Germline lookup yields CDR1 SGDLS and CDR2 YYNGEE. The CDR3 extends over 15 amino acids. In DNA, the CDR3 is TGTGCCAGCAGCGTAGGGGGCAGCTCTGGAAACACCATATATTTT. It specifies CASSVGGSSGNTIYF.

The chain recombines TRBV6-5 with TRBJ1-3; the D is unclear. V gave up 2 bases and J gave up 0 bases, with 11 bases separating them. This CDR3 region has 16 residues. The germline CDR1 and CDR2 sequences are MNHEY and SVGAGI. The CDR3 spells CASSYVFPGSGNTIYF. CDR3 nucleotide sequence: TGTGCCAGCAGTTACGTTTTTCCGGGCTCTGGAAACACCATATATTTT.

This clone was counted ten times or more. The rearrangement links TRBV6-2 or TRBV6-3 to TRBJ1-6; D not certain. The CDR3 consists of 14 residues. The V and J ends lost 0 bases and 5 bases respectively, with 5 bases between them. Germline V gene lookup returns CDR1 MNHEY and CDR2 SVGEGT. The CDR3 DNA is TGTGCCAGCAGTTACTCTGCAGATAATTCACCCCTCCACTTT. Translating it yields CASSYSADNSPLHF.

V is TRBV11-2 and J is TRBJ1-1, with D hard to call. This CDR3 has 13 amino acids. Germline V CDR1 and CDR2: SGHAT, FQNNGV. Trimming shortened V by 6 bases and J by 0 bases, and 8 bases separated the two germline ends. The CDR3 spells CASSPGLNTEAFF. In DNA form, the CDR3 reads TGTGCCAGCAGTCCCGGTCTGAACACTGAAGCTTTCTTT.

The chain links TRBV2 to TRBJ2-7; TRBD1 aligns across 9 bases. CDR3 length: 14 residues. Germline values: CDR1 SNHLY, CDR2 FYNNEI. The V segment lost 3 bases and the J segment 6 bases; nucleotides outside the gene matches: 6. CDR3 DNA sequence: TGTGCCAGCAGTGATGGGACAGGGTGGGCCGAGCAGTACTTC. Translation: CASSDGTGWAEQYF. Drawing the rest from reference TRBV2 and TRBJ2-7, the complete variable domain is EPEVTQTPSHQVTQMGQEVILRCVPISNHLYFYWYRQILGQKVEFLVSFYNNEISEKSEIFDDQFSVERPDGSNFTLKIRSTKLEDSAMYFCASSDGTGWAEQYFGPGTRLTVT.